A single T cell receptor beta chain is shown here with its context. The entry originates in a study of blood T cells in healthy people across ages. The V gene's germline CDR1 is MGHRA and CDR2 YSYEKL. This CDR3 comprises 15 residues. The V end was cut by 1 base, the J end by 4 bases, with 13 bases between. Donors gave about 10 milliliters of peripheral blood apiece. Together with a sample-barcoded 5' primer, a J-beta primer mix was included in a second PCR lasting roughly 6 to 12 cycles. One entry per CDR3 protein, called by TCRdb with MiXCR from the 5' RACE reads. The sample records 1.5 million to 2 million distinct CDR3 sequences, 30% to 40% being singletons.

The genes are TRBV4-1 and TRBJ1-2; no clear D gene. The source is a human donor in good health. Source material: blood. The CDR3 here is CASSQGSGSGYGYTF. CDR3 coding DNA: TGCGCCAGCAGCCAAGGCTCGGGCTCGGGCTATGGCTACACCTTC.